This T cell receptor beta chain emerged from a study of blood T cell repertoires in COVID-19. Trimming shortened V by 3 bases and J by 3 bases, and 9 bases separated the two germline ends. Germline CDR1 SGHVS, CDR2 FNYEAQ. CDR3 length: 13 residues. This clone was seen a handful of times. TCRdb's copy holds only in-frame clones and misses some; the assay was immunoSEQ multiplex PCR. The repertoire consists of about 140,000 clones, with around 84% occurring once and the leading ten covering roughly 2.7%. The sequence came from a human donor with acute or convalescent COVID-19. The donor label of this sample is uncertain. Material: peripheral blood. This rearrangement joins TRBV7-6 to TRBJ2-7; D ambiguous. For the CDR3, the DNA is TGTGCCAGCAGCTTGGCCCCACACTACGAGCAGTACGTC. Translating it yields CASSLAPHYEQYV.